Each of the 15 T cell receptor beta chains below was sequenced from the same sample in a study of glioma-infiltrating T cells. Using RNA template, CDR3s of TCR alpha and beta were amplified with iRepertoire arm-PCR. TCRdb redid the calling of the multiplex PCR reads with MiXCR, one entry per CDR3 protein. The table has approximately 110,000 distinct CDR3 sequences, roughly 24% seen once; the top ten hold roughly 15%. Sequenced: glioma tissue, nonneoplastic brain tissue, or PBMCs (not recorded which). The receptors stem from a human donor with low-grade glioma or glioblastoma, undergoing nonglioma brain surgery, or in good health (not recorded which).

This clonotype has a count of ten or more. V usage is TRBV4-3 and J usage is TRBJ2-6, with D uncertain. CDR1 is LGHNA and CDR2 is YSLEER in the germline V gene. The CDR3 runs to 15 residues. Trimming took 1 base from V and 0 from J, leaving 4 bases between them. CDR3 nucleotides: TGCGCCAGCAGCCAAGGGTTCTCTGGGGCCAACGTCCTGACTTTC. Its translation is CASSQGFSGANVLTF.

This clonotype turned up a few times. J is TRBJ2-5 and V is TRBV5-4, with D perhaps matching TRBD1 or TRBD2 (6 bases each). In germline, CDR1 is SGHNT, CDR2 YYREEE (reference sequence). Trimming took 4 bases from V and 1 from J, leaving 17 bases between them. This CDR3 spans 16 amino acids. The CDR3 here is CASSPGGAISQETQYF. The DNA for the CDR3 is TGTGCCAGCAGCCCCGGGGGCGCTATCTCCCAAGAGACCCAGTACTTC.

Many counts were recorded for this clonotype. The chain uses TRBV18 and TRBJ2-1; TRBD2 matches at 8 bases. The CDR3 is made up of 13 amino acids. CDR1 is KGHSH, CDR2 LQKENI, per germline. V trimming: 9 bases; J trimming: 2 bases; junction bases outside the gene matches: 3. The CDR3 here is CASTAGAYNEQFF. The CDR3 nucleotides are TGTGCCAGTACAGCGGGAGCCTACAATGAGCAGTTCTTC.

This clonotype has at least ten counts. The chain couples TRBV6-1 to TRBJ2-5; 8 nucleotides align to TRBD1. Per the germline V gene, CDR1 is MNHNS and CDR2 is SASEGT. The CDR3 loop spans 14 amino acids. V shed 5 bases and J 5 bases; nucleotides not matched to a gene: 7. This chain's CDR3 is CASSYYRGYETQYF. CDR3 coding DNA: TGTGCCAGCAGTTATTACAGGGGGTATGAGACCCAGTACTTC.

This clonotype was observed a handful of times. Given a much more abundant clone one base away, this may be a read error. The chain carries TRBV6-5 and TRBJ2-7; no definite D call. Germline V CDR1 and CDR2: MNHEY, SVGAGI. V lost 2 bases to trimming and J lost 9 bases, with 14 bases between them. There are 13 residues in the CDR3. The CDR3 here is CASSYPVVVGQYF. The CDR3 DNA follows: TGTGCCAGCAGTTACCCAGTGGTTGTCGGGCAGTACTTC.

There are many counts of this clonotype. This chain connects TRBV29-1 to TRBJ2-7; tentatively, D is TRBD2 (6 bases). Germline V gene lookup returns CDR1 SQVTM and CDR2 ANQGSEA. CDR3 length: 13 amino acids. Trimming shortened V by 0 bases and J by 2 bases, and 8 bases separated the two germline ends. The CDR3 loop reads CSVEEGLTYEQYF. CDR3 nucleotide sequence: TGCAGCGTTGAAGAGGGACTCACCTACGAGCAGTACTTC.

This clonotype was counted many times. The chain has TRBV7-2 and TRBJ2-2, with D perhaps TRBD2 (5 bases). Trimming shortened V by 5 bases and J by 0 bases, and 19 bases separated the two germline ends. CDR3 length equals 18 residues. Germline CDR1 reads SGHTA; CDR2 reads FQGNSA. CDR3 in DNA: TGTGCCAGCAGCCAAACCAAAATGAGCGGAACGAACACCGGGGAGCTGTTTTTT. Protein: CASSQTKMSGTNTGELFF.

This clonotype occurred many times. The V call is TRBV4-1, the J call TRBJ2-1, with 13 bases fitting TRBD2. The CDR3 runs to 17 residues. V lost 2 bases and J lost 4; bases outside the gene matches: 5. Germline CDR1 and CDR2: MGHRA and YSYEKL. CDR3 nucleotide sequence: TGCGCCAGCAGCCAATCAATGGGACTAGCGGGGTACAATGAGCAGTTCTTC. Residues: CASSQSMGLAGYNEQFF.

This clonotype was seen many times. V and J are TRBV15 and TRBJ2-7; D might be TRBD2 (5 bases). Trimming took off 0 bases at V and 0 bases at J, with 18 bases between the two ends. Germline-derived CDR1 and CDR2 are LNHNV and YYDKDF (reference sequence). This CDR3 is 18 amino acids long. As DNA, the CDR3 is TGTGCCACCAGCAGAGATCCGGGGTTGTGGGGAAGCTCCTACGAGCAGTACTTC. This sequence encodes CATSRDPGLWGSSYEQYF. Full variable domain (outside the CDR3, taken from reference TRBV15 and TRBJ2-7): DAMVIQNPRYQVTQFGKPVTLSCSQTLNHNVMYWYQQKSSQAPKLLFHYYDKDFNNEADTPDNFQSRRPNTSFCFLDIRSPGLGDTAMYLCATSRDPGLWGSSYEQYFGPGTRLTVT.

V usage is TRBV6-2 or TRBV6-3 and J usage is TRBJ2-5; possibly TRBD2 for D (6 bases). The CDR3 extends over 13 amino acids. Germline values: CDR1 MNHEY, CDR2 SVGEGT. Trimming shortened V by 2 bases and J by 2 bases, and 6 bases separated the two germline ends. CDR3 in DNA: TGTGCCAGCAGTTACGGGACTCAAGAGACCCAGTACTTC. It codes for CASSYGTQETQYF.

A note on this clonotype: A read error may be the cause here, since a much bigger clone is one base away. The V gene is TRBV6-1, the J gene TRBJ2-6; D uncertain. This CDR3 spans 13 amino acids. V lost 6 bases, J lost 5 bases, and 8 bases lay in between. Germline-derived CDR1 and CDR2 are MNHNS and SASEGT. CDR3 DNA sequence: TGTGCCAGCAGCCAGTCTTGGGCCAACGTCCTGACTTTC. It codes for CASSQSWANVLTF.

The chain is built from TRBV7-6 and TRBJ1-1; no definite D call. Germline lookup yields CDR1 SGHVS and CDR2 FNYEAQ. V was cut by 5 bases and J by 0 bases, with 31 bases left in between. This CDR3 contains 21 residues. CDR3 region: CASSPPDAENPQNDLNTEAFF. In DNA, the CDR3 is TGTGCCAGCAGCCCCCCAGATGCCGAGAACCCCCAAAATGACCTGAACACTGAAGCTTTCTTT.

This chain connects TRBV7-2 to TRBJ2-5; 10 bases are shared with TRBD2. Germline loops: CDR1 SGHTA, CDR2 FQGNSA. V shed 8 bases, J shed 5 bases, and the junction held 8 bases outside the gene matches. The CDR3 is made up of 14 amino acids. CDR3 residues: CASRPSGGGETQYF. The CDR3 region has the DNA TGTGCCAGCCGCCCTAGCGGGGGCGGGGAGACCCAGTACTTC. The complete variable domain, with remaining parts taken from reference TRBV7-2 and TRBJ2-5, reads GAGVSQSPSNKVTEKGKDVELRCDPISGHTALYWYRQSLGQGLEFLIYFQGNSAPDKSGLPSDRFSAERTGGSVSTLTIQRTQQEDSAVYLCASRPSGGGETQYFGPGTRLLVL.

This clonotype was recorded at least ten times. This CDR3 reads CASSLSGTGAYGYTF. Written as DNA, the CDR3 is TGTGCCAGCAGTTTATCCGGGACAGGGGCCTATGGCTACACCTTC. The genes are TRBV27 and TRBJ1-2, with 10 bases matching TRBD1. The V gene end was trimmed by 0 bases and the J gene end by 4 bases; junction bases not matched to a gene: 2. Germline V gene lookup returns CDR1 MNHEY and CDR2 SMNVEV (reference sequence). The CDR3 runs 15 residues.

Only a few counts were recorded for this clonotype. The chain recombines TRBV29-1 with TRBJ1-1; the D is unclear. Looked up from germline, CDR1 is SQVTM and CDR2 is ANQGSEA. V lost 0 bases to trimming and J lost 8 bases, with 10 bases between them. This CDR3 is 12 amino acids long. CDR3: CSVEEMGLEAFF. CDR3 in DNA: TGCAGCGTTGAAGAGATGGGCCTAGAAGCTTTCTTT.